These 27 T cell receptor beta chains share one sample of origin, sequenced in a study of chemoradiotherapy in HPV16-positive cancers. The assay was immunoSEQ multiplex PCR, and TCRdb's table has in-frame clones only and misses some. Of 20,000 to 25,000 clones in the sample, about 86% were seen once. Material: blood, obtained from a patient who underwent chemoradiotherapy. Source of these receptors: a human donor with HPV-associated anogenital cancer.

The V gene is TRBV9, the J gene TRBJ2-1; D possibly corresponds to TRBD2 (7 bases). Per the germline V gene, CDR1 is SGDLS and CDR2 is YYNGEE. The CDR3 spans 18 residues. The V and J ends lost 1 base and 6 bases respectively, with 23 bases between them. Here the CDR3 reads CASSVSPPRGGRGNEQFF. CDR3 nucleotide sequence: TGTGCCAGCAGCGTAAGTCCCCCCAGGGGCGGGAGAGGCAATGAGCAGTTCTTC.

V and J are TRBV7-2 and TRBJ1-1, with no clear D. Deletions cut 2 bases from V and 6 bases from J, with 10 bases between. Germline V lookup: CDR1 SGHTA, CDR2 FQGNSA. CDR3 size: 13 residues. The CDR3: CASSLIMGSEAFF. CDR3 DNA: TGTGCCAGCAGCTTAATAATGGGATCTGAAGCTTTCTTT.

The genes are TRBV5-8 and TRBJ2-5; TRBD1 is a possible D gene (6 bases). CDR1 and CDR2 (germline): SGHTS, YDEGEE. The CDR3 has 14 amino acids. V lost 4 bases to trimming and J lost 4 bases, with 14 bases between them. In DNA, the CDR3 is TGTGCCAGCAGCGATGCAGGGGCAGCAGAGACCCAGTACTTC. Translating it yields CASSDAGAAETQYF.

The chain recombines TRBV19 with TRBJ1-6; D is perhaps TRBD1 (5 bases). The CDR3 contains 15 residues. Germline loops: CDR1 LNHDA, CDR2 SQIVND (reference sequence). Trimming took 5 bases from V and 10 from J, leaving 18 bases between them. The CDR3 loop is CASSLAGGEVSPLHF. In DNA form, the CDR3 reads TGTGCCAGTAGTCTTGCGGGGGGGGAAGTGTCACCCCTCCACTTT.

The chain carries TRBV7-9 and TRBJ2-5, with D maybe TRBD2 (6 bases). The CDR3 is made up of 12 amino acids. Per germline, CDR1 SEHNR and CDR2 FQNEAQ (reference sequence). Trimming stripped 5 bases from V and 7 bases from J, with 11 bases between. The chain's CDR3 is CASSLGLGTQYF. For the CDR3, the DNA is TGTGCCAGCAGCCTGGGACTTGGGACCCAGTACTTC.

The chain uses TRBV5-1 and TRBJ1-6, with 7 bases aligning to TRBD1. The germline CDR1 and CDR2 sequences are SGHRS and YFSETQ. This CDR3 spans 14 amino acids. Unmatched junction bases numbered 1, after V lost 2 bases and J lost 5 bases. CDR3 amino acids: CASSFGQDNSPLHF. The CDR3 DNA is TGCGCCAGCAGCTTTGGACAGGATAATTCACCCCTCCACTTT.

The chain recombines TRBV4-3 with TRBJ1-6; D perhaps matches TRBD1 (5 bases). Deletions cut 2 bases from V and 8 bases from J, with 13 bases between. CDR1 is LGHNA, CDR2 YSLEER, per germline. CDR3 length: 15 residues. The CDR3 coding sequence is TGCGCCAGCAGCCAAAGTTCGGGGGGTTATTCACCCCTCCACTTT. Protein: CASSQSSGGYSPLHF.

This clone was seen a few times. The CDR3 bases are TGTGCCAGCAGCTTAAAACTAGCGGGGGTCTCATACAATGAGCAGTTCTTC. This translates into CASSLKLAGVSYNEQFF. The genes are TRBV7-2 and TRBJ2-1; TRBD2 matches 11 bases. V lost 2 bases, J lost 4 bases, and 7 bases stayed unmatched. CDR1 and CDR2 from the germline V gene are SGHTA and FQGNSA. The CDR3 contains 17 residues.

V and J are TRBV18 and TRBJ2-2, with D uncertain. This CDR3 is built from 15 residues. Trimming pared 3 bases from V and 1 base from J, leaving 9 bases between. The V gene's germline CDR1 is KGHSH and CDR2 LQKENI. The CDR3 coding sequence is TGTGCCAGCTCACCTCCTCGAGGGAACACCGGGGAGCTGTTTTTT. Residues: CASSPPRGNTGELFF.

The sample holds one count of this clone. This rearrangement joins TRBV21-1 to TRBJ1-4; the table's D call, TRBD1, was not checked against the DNA. TRBV21-1 is designated a pseudogene. The CDR3 covers 13 residues. The CDR3 is CASSKTPGEKLFF. CDR3 sequence (DNA): TGTGCCAGCAGCAAAACCCCAGGGGAAAAACTGTTTTTT.

This chain uses TRBV27 with TRBJ1-2, with 7 bases that match TRBD1. Germline V gives CDR1 MNHEY, CDR2 SMNVEV (reference sequence). This CDR3 has 14 residues. The V and J ends lost 0 bases and 4 bases, in that order; junction bases with no gene match: 2. The CDR3 sequence: CASSLSGQTYGYTF. CDR3 bases: TGTGCCAGCAGTTTATCGGGACAGACCTATGGCTACACCTTC.

The chain uses TRBV6-6 and TRBJ2-7; D is undetermined. V was clipped by 7 bases and J by 4 bases, with 11 bases between them. The CDR3 is 12 residues long. Germline CDR1 reads MNHNY; CDR2 reads SVGAGI (reference sequence). The chain's CDR3 is CASNRRGYEQYF. In DNA, the CDR3 is TGTGCCAGCAACCGGAGAGGTTACGAGCAGTACTTC.

Only a few counts were recorded for this clone. This rearrangement joins TRBV5-1 to TRBJ2-2; TRBD1 is a possible D gene (5 bases). Germline lookup yields CDR1 SGHRS and CDR2 YFSETQ. V was clipped by 2 bases and J by 2 bases, with 16 bases between them. The CDR3 is 17 residues long. The CDR3 is CASSFTGTTLNTGELFF. The CDR3 region has the DNA TGCGCCAGCAGCTTTACAGGAACAACCTTAAACACCGGGGAGCTGTTTTTT. The full variable domain, its missing parts supplied by reference TRBV5-1 and TRBJ2-2, is KAGVTQTPRYLIKTRGQQVTLSCSPISGHRSVSWYQQTPGQGLQFLFEYFSETQRNKGNFPGRFSGRQFSNSRSEMNVSTLELGDSALYLCASSFTGTTLNTGELFFGEGSRLTVL.

In its sample, this clone was seen once. The sample holds other DNA sequences that translate to the same CDR3. This chain joins TRBV10-3 and TRBJ2-3; D not resolved. Germline V gene lookup returns CDR1 ENHRY and CDR2 SYGVKD. V lost 0 bases and J 2 bases, leaving 0 bases between the germline ends. The CDR3 is 12 amino acids. CDR3 sequence: CAISESTDTQYF. The CDR3 region has the DNA TGTGCCATCAGTGAGTCCACAGATACGCAGTATTTT.

This chain connects TRBV5-4 to TRBJ2-3; D unresolved. Trimming shortened V by 0 bases and J by 4 bases, and 12 bases separated the two germline ends. From germline, CDR1 is SGHNT and CDR2 YYREEE (reference sequence). The CDR3 is made up of 15 amino acids. In DNA form, the CDR3 reads TGTGCCAGCAGCTTGGTCGGTGTTGAGGCAGATACGCAGTATTTT. This gives the protein CASSLVGVEADTQYF. The whole variable domain, remainder taken from reference TRBV5-4 and TRBJ2-3, is ETGVTQSPTHLIKTRGQQVTLRCSSQSGHNTVSWYQQALGQGPQFIFQYYREEENGRGNFPPRFSGLQFPNYSSELNVNALELDDSALYLCASSLVGVEADTQYFGPGTRLTVL.

The chain joins TRBV7-9 to TRBJ2-7; TRBD2 matches at 13 bases. V gave up 5 bases and J gave up 5 bases; unmatched junction bases: 3. Germline CDR1 is SEHNR and CDR2 is FQNEAQ (reference sequence). The CDR3 spans 14 residues. CDR3 amino acids: CASSLLAGGNEQYF. The CDR3 nucleotides read TGTGCCAGCAGCCTACTAGCGGGGGGGAACGAGCAGTACTTC.

V usage is TRBV5-1 and J usage is TRBJ1-2; tentative D call: TRBD1 (6 bases). CDR1 SGHRS and CDR2 YFSETQ come from the germline V gene. V lost 4 bases and J 2 bases, leaving 21 bases between the germline ends. CDR3 size: 17 residues. The CDR3 loop is CASSPDYMTGRNYGYTF. The CDR3 DNA sequence: TGCGCCAGCAGCCCGGACTATATGACAGGACGCAACTATGGCTACACCTTC. Based on the CDR3 plus reference TRBV5-1 and TRBJ1-2, the full variable domain is KAGVTQTPRYLIKTRGQQVTLSCSPISGHRSVSWYQQTPGQGLQFLFEYFSETQRNKGNFPGRFSGRQFSNSRSEMNVSTLELGDSALYLCASSPDYMTGRNYGYTFGSGTRLTVV.

This chain connects TRBV5-1 to TRBJ2-3; TRBD2 matches 14 bases. Trimming cost V 4 bases and J 5 bases; bases outside gene matches: 6. Germline CDR1 is SGHRS and CDR2 is YFSETQ. CDR3 length equals 16 residues. The CDR3 region is CASSLGLAGEGDTQYF. The CDR3 coding sequence is TGCGCCAGCAGCCTGGGACTAGCGGGAGAAGGAGATACGCAGTATTTT.

V usage is TRBV16 and J usage is TRBJ1-5; TRBD1 aligns across 7 bases. The V and J ends lost 4 bases and 2 bases, in that order; junction bases with no gene match: 14. Germline loops: CDR1 KGHSY, CDR2 FQNENV. The CDR3 totals 18 residues. The CDR3 region has the DNA TGTGCCAGCAGCCCATATTCATACAGGGGAGTCGGCAATCAGCCCCAGCATTTT. The encoded protein is CASSPYSYRGVGNQPQHF.

The chain links TRBV9 to TRBJ2-1; TRBD2 is a possible D gene (5 bases). This CDR3 is built from 16 residues. Between the trimmed V and J ends, which lost 3 bases and 0 bases, there was a span of 13 bases. Germline assignment: CDR1 SGDLS and CDR2 YYNGEE. CDR3 in amino acids: CASSARSGSSYNEQFF. The CDR3 bases are TGTGCCAGCAGCGCGAGATCGGGGAGCTCCTACAATGAGCAGTTCTTC.

The chain employs TRBV5-4 and TRBJ1-5, with TRBD1 identical over 7 bases. This CDR3 is built from 16 residues. Germline CDR1 SGHNT, CDR2 YYREEE (reference sequence). Unmatched junction bases numbered 5, after V lost 0 bases and J lost 2 bases. CDR3 coding DNA: TGTGCCAGCAGCTTGGCAGGGGGAGGGGGCAATCAGCCCCAGCATTTT. Translated, it gives CASSLAGGGGNQPQHF. Using reference TRBV5-4 and TRBJ1-5 for the parts outside the CDR3, the full variable domain is ETGVTQSPTHLIKTRGQQVTLRCSSQSGHNTVSWYQQALGQGPQFIFQYYREEENGRGNFPPRFSGLQFPNYSSELNVNALELDDSALYLCASSLAGGGGNQPQHFGDGTRLSIL.

This chain links TRBV5-4 with TRBJ2-5; TRBD2 matches 10 bases. The trim removed 4 bases at V and 3 bases at J, leaving 9 bases unmatched. The CDR3 covers 16 residues. Per the germline V gene, CDR1 is SGHNT and CDR2 is YYREEE (reference sequence). The CDR3 sequence: CASSLKREGHKETQYF. The CDR3 nucleotides read TGTGCCAGCAGCCTCAAGCGGGAGGGCCATAAAGAGACCCAGTACTTC.

This clone was found once. CDR3 nucleotides: TGCGCCAGCAGCTTGGGCGGGGGGCGGACGTACGAGCAGTACTTC. Translated: CASSLGGGRTYEQYF. The genes are TRBV5-1 and TRBJ2-7; 8 bases match TRBD2. Germline CDR1 and CDR2: SGHRS and YFSETQ. With 0 bases clipped from V and 4 bases from J, the junction kept 6 bases outside the gene matches. The CDR3 covers 15 residues.

V and J are TRBV29-1 and TRBJ1-5, with D uncertain. This CDR3 contains 14 residues. CDR1 and CDR2 (germline): SQVTM, ANQGSEA. The V end lost 4 bases, the J end lost 4 bases, and 14 bases lay between the germline ends. CDR3 nucleotide sequence: TGCAGCGTTGGAACAGCTTTCGGGAATCAGCCCCAGCATTTT. Protein: CSVGTAFGNQPQHF.

The V gene is TRBV10-3, the J gene TRBJ2-1; D is unresolved. CDR3 size: 12 residues. Germline CDR1 is ENHRY and CDR2 is SYGVKD. V gave up 0 bases and J gave up 7 bases, with 4 bases separating them. CDR3 nucleotide sequence: TGTGCCATCAGTGAGTCTGAAAATGAGCAGTTCTTC. This sequence encodes CAISESENEQFF.

The chain employs TRBV6-1 and TRBJ2-1; D tentatively reads TRBD1 or TRBD2 (5 bases each). Germline V gene sequence: CDR1 MNHNS, CDR2 SASEGT. This CDR3 is built from 15 residues. Trimming stripped 7 bases from V and 2 bases from J, with 15 bases between. The CDR3 protein is CASTVGTNPYNEQFF. The CDR3 DNA sequence: TGTGCCAGCACCGTCGGGACCAACCCCTACAATGAGCAGTTCTTC.

The J gene is TRBJ1-2, the V gene TRBV5-1, with D possibly being TRBD1 (5 bases). CDR3 length equals 16 residues. Germline loops: CDR1 SGHRS, CDR2 YFSETQ. Trimming pared 0 bases from V and 3 bases from J, leaving 15 bases between. The CDR3 DNA reads as TGCGCCAGCAGCTTGGACACCCAGGGCGGTGACTATGGCTACACCTTC. It specifies CASSLDTQGGDYGYTF.